This entry describes one T cell receptor beta chain. The data originate from a study of blood T cell repertoires in COVID-19. Study-level background: From T cells, B-cell-depleted T cells, or PBMCs came the material, which was cDNA or gDNA.

V lost 6 bases and J lost 7; bases outside the gene matches: 8. This CDR3 region has 14 residues. Germline lookup yields CDR1 MNHEY and CDR2 SMNVEV (reference sequence). The table came from immunoSEQ multiplex PCR; TCRdb's copy has only in-frame clones and leaves some out. The data contain about 140,000 clones, about 87% of them seen just once; the ten biggest clones take up more than 9%. The clonotype was recovered from a man in his fifties or sixties with active or convalescent COVID-19. The chain is built from TRBV27 and TRBJ1-4; 7 bases align to TRBD1. The sequencing input was peripheral blood. The CDR3 loop reads CASRVTGVGEKLFF. Here the CDR3 DNA reads TGTGCCAGCAGGGTAACAGGGGTAGGTGAAAAACTGTTTTTT.